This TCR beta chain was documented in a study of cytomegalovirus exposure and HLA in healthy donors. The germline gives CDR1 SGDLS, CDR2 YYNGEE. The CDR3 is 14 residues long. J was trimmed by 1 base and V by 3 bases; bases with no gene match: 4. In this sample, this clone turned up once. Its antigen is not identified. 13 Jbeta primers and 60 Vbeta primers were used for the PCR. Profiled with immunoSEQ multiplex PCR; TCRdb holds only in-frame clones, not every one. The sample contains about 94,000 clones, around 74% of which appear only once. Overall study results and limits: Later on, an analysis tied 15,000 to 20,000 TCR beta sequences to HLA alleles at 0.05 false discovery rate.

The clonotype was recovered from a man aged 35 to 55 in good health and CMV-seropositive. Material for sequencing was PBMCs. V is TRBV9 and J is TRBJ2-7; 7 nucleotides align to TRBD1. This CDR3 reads CASSAGQVSYEQYF. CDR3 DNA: TGTGCCAGCAGCGCCGGACAGGTTTCCTACGAGCAGTACTTC. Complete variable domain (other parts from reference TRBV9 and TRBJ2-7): DSGVTQTPKHLITATGQRVTLRCSPRSGDLSVYWYQQSLDQGLQFLIQYYNGEERAKGNILERFSAQQFPDLHSELNLSSLELGDSALYFCASSAGQVSYEQYFGPGTRLTVT.